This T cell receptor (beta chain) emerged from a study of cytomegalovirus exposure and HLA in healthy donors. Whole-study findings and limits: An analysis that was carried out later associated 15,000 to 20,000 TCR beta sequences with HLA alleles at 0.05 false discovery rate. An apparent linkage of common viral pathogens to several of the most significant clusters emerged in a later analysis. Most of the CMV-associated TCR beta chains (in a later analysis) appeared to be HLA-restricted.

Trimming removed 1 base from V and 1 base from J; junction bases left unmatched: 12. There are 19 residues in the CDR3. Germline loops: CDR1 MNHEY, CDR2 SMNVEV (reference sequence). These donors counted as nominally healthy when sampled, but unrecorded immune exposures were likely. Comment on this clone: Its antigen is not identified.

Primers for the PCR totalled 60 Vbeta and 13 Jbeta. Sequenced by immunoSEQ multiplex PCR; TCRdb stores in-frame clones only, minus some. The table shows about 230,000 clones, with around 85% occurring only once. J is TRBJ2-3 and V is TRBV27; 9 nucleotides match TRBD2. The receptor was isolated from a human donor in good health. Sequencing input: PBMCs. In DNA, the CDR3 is TGTGCCAGCAGTTTATTCGCGATTGTAGCGGGAGTAGGCACAGATACGCAGTATTTT. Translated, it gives CASSLFAIVAGVGTDTQYF.